Listed here are 9 T cell receptor beta chains from one sample, sequenced in a study of shared clonotypes between healthy human individuals. Here immunoSEQ multiplex PCR was the method, and the copy in TCRdb shows in-frame clones only, minus some. The sample shows around 330,000 clones, around 74% of them seen only once. The sample taken for sequencing was memory CD4+ T cells sorted from blood. Subset defined: CD45RA-negative fraction. The receptors originated from a man aged 30-40 years in good health.

The J gene is TRBJ1-2, the V gene TRBV28; possible D gene TRBD1, 5 bases. V lost 3 bases and J 3 bases, leaving 14 bases between the germline ends. CDR3 length: 15 residues. Germline CDR1 reads MDHEN; CDR2 reads SYDVKM. CDR3 in DNA: TGTGCCAGCAGTTTGGTTAGGGGTAACTACTATGGCTACACCTTC. Translating it yields CASSLVRGNYYGYTF.

V is TRBV10-2 and J is TRBJ2-2; D is unclear. CDR1 is WSHSY, CDR2 SAAADI, per germline. V was cut by 8 bases and J by 9 bases, with 13 bases left in between. The CDR3 has 12 amino acids. DNA for the CDR3: TGCGCCAGCGCAGAAAAGGACCGGGAGCTGTTTTTT. This translates into CASAEKDRELFF.

V usage is TRBV6-6 and J usage is TRBJ1-1; 11 bases are a match to TRBD1. CDR3 length: 15 residues. Trimming at V came to 8 bases and at J to 1 base, leaving 6 bases not matched to a gene. The germline V gene has CDR1 MNHNY and CDR2 SVGAGI (reference sequence). The CDR3 DNA reads as TGTGCCAGCGGGGGGACAGGGGGTAGGAACACTGAAGCTTTCTTT. This encodes CASGGTGGRNTEAFF.

The CDR3 DNA reads TGTGCCAGCAGCTTGGAGCTTACCGGCTGGGATAGCACAGATACGCAGTATTTT. It specifies CASSLELTGWDSTDTQYF. The chain joins TRBV5-4 to TRBJ2-3; D unclear. The ends were cut back, 0 bases at V and 0 bases at J, with 17 bases in the middle. The germline V gene encodes CDR1 SGHNT and CDR2 YYREEE (reference sequence). The CDR3 extends over 18 amino acids.

The rearrangement uses TRBV19 and TRBJ2-3; 9 bases match TRBD2. CDR1 LNHDA and CDR2 SQIVND come from the germline V gene (reference sequence). J was trimmed by 7 bases and V by 3 bases; bases with no gene match: 8. The CDR3 loop spans 15 amino acids. The DNA of the CDR3 is TGTGCCAGTAGTATTCTACTAGCGGGTGGGTATACGCAGTATTTT. Protein sequence: CASSILLAGGYTQYF.

In this sample, this clone turned up once. With a far larger clone one base away, a read error is the likely cause. V is TRBV15 and J is TRBJ1-5; D uncertain. Germline V gene lookup returns CDR1 LNHNV and CDR2 YYDKDF (reference sequence). The length of the CDR3 is 13 residues. CDR3 sequence reads: CATSRGSNQSQHF. The CDR3 region has the DNA TGTGCCACCAGCAGGGGAAGCAATCAGTCCCAGCATTTT. The whole variable domain, remainder taken from reference TRBV15 and TRBJ1-5, is DAMVIQNPRYQVTQFGKPVTLSCSQTLNHNVMYWYQQKSSQAPKLLFHYYDKDFNNEADTPDNFQSRRPNTSFCFLDIRSPGLGDTAMYLCATSRGSNQSQHFGDGTRLSIL.

The chain couples TRBV27 to TRBJ2-1; 8 nucleotides align to TRBD1. Losses at the gene ends were 0 bases for V and 5 bases for J; bases not matched to a gene: 15. The CDR3 has 19 amino acids. Germline V lookup: CDR1 MNHEY, CDR2 SMNVEV (reference sequence). CDR3: CASSLSPTRRQGAHNEQFF. The CDR3 bases are TGTGCCAGCAGTTTATCTCCAACCCGCCGGCAGGGGGCACACAATGAGCAGTTCTTC.

This chain links TRBV5-1 with TRBJ2-1; D possibly corresponds to TRBD2 (5 bases). This CDR3 is 13 amino acids long. CDR1 and CDR2 (germline): SGHRS, YFSETQ. V dropped 3 bases and J dropped 7 bases, with 11 bases sitting between them. CDR3 loop: CASSSLGGNEQFF. The CDR3 DNA follows: TGCGCCAGCAGCTCCCTCGGCGGGAATGAGCAGTTCTTC. The full variable domain, rest sourced from reference TRBV5-1 and TRBJ2-1, is KAGVTQTPRYLIKTRGQQVTLSCSPISGHRSVSWYQQTPGQGLQFLFEYFSETQRNKGNFPGRFSGRQFSNSRSEMNVSTLELGDSALYLCASSSLGGNEQFFGPGTRLTVL.

V is TRBV6-1 and J is TRBJ1-2, with 7 bases fitting TRBD1. The junction had 3 bases not matched to a gene; V was cut back by 4 bases and J by 1 base. CDR1 and CDR2 (germline): MNHNS, SASEGT. This CDR3 is 14 amino acids long. CDR3 nucleotides: TGTGCCAGCAGTGGACAGGGATTTAACTATGGCTACACCTTC. Protein: CASSGQGFNYGYTF.